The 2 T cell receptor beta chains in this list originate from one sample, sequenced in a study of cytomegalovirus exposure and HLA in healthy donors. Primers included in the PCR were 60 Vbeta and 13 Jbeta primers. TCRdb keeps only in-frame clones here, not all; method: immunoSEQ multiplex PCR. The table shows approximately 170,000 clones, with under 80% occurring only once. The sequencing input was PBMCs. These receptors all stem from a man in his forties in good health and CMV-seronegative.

Here the CDR3 DNA reads TGTGCCACCAGCAGAGAGGGGGGGGGTACGAAGCCCCAGCATTTT. Translated: CATSREGGGTKPQHF. This chain uses TRBV15 with TRBJ1-5; TRBD1 is a possible D gene (5 bases). Germline V gene sequence: CDR1 LNHNV, CDR2 YYDKDF (reference sequence). V was cut by 0 bases and J by 8 bases, with 14 bases left in between. This CDR3 comprises 15 residues.

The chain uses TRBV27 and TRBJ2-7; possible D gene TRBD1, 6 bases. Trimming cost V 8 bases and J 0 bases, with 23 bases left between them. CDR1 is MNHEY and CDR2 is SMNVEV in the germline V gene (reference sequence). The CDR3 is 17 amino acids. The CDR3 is CASVRGSGCRSSYEQYF. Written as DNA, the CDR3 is TGTGCCAGCGTCAGGGGTTCAGGATGCAGGAGCTCCTACGAGCAGTACTTC.